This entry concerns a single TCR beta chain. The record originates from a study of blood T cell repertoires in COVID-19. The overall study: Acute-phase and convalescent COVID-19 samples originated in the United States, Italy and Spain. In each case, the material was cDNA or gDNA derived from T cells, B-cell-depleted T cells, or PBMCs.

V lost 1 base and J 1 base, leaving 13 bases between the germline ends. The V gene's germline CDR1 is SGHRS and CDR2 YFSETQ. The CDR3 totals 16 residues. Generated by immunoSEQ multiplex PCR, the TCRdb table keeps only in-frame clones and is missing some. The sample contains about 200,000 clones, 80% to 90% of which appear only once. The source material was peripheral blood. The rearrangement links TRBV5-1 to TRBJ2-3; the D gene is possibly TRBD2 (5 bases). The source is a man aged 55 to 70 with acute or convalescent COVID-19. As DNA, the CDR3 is TGCGCCAGCAGCTTGAGTTTGGGAGTGGGCACAGATACGCAGTATTTT. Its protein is CASSLSLGVGTDTQYF.